A single sample gave rise to the 25 T cell receptor beta chains below, sequenced in a study of cytomegalovirus exposure and HLA in healthy donors listed by TCRdb under 2017. Receptor libraries were prepared by the immunoSEQ multiplex PCR assay. For the multiplex PCR, a mixture combining 60 forward primers for TCR Vbeta segments and 13 reverse primers for TCR Jbeta segments was used. Entries here come from immuneACCESS through TCRdb and include only in-frame sequences with V and J called. Some clones fail to appear in such tables; in the studies checked, an unresolved V gene covers under half of the shortfall, and the cause of the remainder is unknown. The sample has fewer than 200,000 clones on record, about three quarters of them singletons. About 1.3% of the sample is taken by the ten largest. The sequenced material came from PBMCs. These receptors were collected from a man between 18 and 29 years old in good health and CMV-seronegative.

This clone ranks as large (0.1 to 1%). The J gene is TRBJ2-1, the V gene TRBV4-3, with 10 bases identical to TRBD2. Germline loops: CDR1 LGHNA, CDR2 YSLEER. This CDR3 is 14 amino acids long. Trimming removed 1 base from V and 6 bases from J; junction bases left unmatched: 0. CDR3: CASSQASGSNEQFF. The CDR3 DNA follows: TGCGCCAGCAGCCAAGCTAGCGGGAGCAATGAGCAGTTCTTC.

The genes are TRBV19 and TRBJ1-4, with a tentative D call TRBD1 (5 bases). Germline-derived CDR1 and CDR2 are LNHDA and SQIVND (reference sequence). The V and J ends lost 9 bases and 3 bases respectively, with 17 bases between them. The CDR3 has 15 amino acids. The CDR3 spells CASSRKDKSNEKLFF. The CDR3 coding sequence is TGTGCCAGCTCCAGGAAGGACAAATCTAATGAAAAACTGTTTTTT.

The gene calls are TRBV7-2 and TRBJ2-7; possibly TRBD1 for D (5 bases). The CDR3 extends over 11 amino acids. Germline V gene data show CDR1 as SGHTA and CDR2 as FQGNSA. Trimming left V 3 bases short and J 9 bases short, with 9 bases between. As DNA, the CDR3 is TGTGCCAGCAGCTTGGGGCCGGGGCAGTACTTC. This translates into CASSLGPGQYF.

The chain carries TRBV7-2 and TRBJ1-2, with TRBD1 matching over 7 bases. CDR3 length: 16 residues. After removal of 3 bases from V and 6 bases from J, the junction contained 13 bases not matched to a gene. CDR1 and CDR2 (germline): SGHTA, FQGNSA. CDR3 residues: CASSFPDRVVVHGYTF. CDR3 coding DNA: TGTGCCAGCAGCTTTCCCGACAGGGTCGTCGTCCATGGCTACACCTTC.

This clone has only a few counts. The chain has TRBV30 and TRBJ2-1; D possibly corresponds to TRBD2 (6 bases). The CDR3 totals 13 residues. Trimming stripped 0 bases from V and 10 bases from J, with 13 bases between. CDR1 is GTSNPN and CDR2 is SVGIG in the germline V gene (reference sequence). The CDR3 sequence is CAWSVSEEGEQFF. In DNA form, the CDR3 reads TGTGCCTGGAGTGTAAGCGAGGAGGGAGAGCAGTTCTTC.

V usage is TRBV7-8 and J usage is TRBJ1-2; TRBD1 aligns across 7 bases. CDR1 SGHVS and CDR2 FQNEAQ come from the germline V gene. The CDR3 sequence is 15 residues long. The trim removed 5 bases at V and 7 bases at J, leaving 13 bases unmatched. The CDR3 sequence: CASSLHLQGERGYTF. Here the CDR3 DNA reads TGTGCCAGCAGCCTCCACCTCCAGGGGGAGCGTGGCTACACCTTC.

V and J are TRBV7-8 and TRBJ2-1; D perhaps matches TRBD2 (5 bases). V shed 1 base and J shed 0 bases, with 13 bases lying between them. Per the germline V gene, CDR1 is SGHVS and CDR2 is FQNEAQ. This CDR3 has 17 amino acids. DNA of the CDR3: TGTGCCAGCAGCTTAGAGAGGGTAGCCCACTCCTACAATGAGCAGTTCTTC. It yields the protein CASSLERVAHSYNEQFF. The entire variable domain, with the rest obtained from reference TRBV7-8 and TRBJ2-1, is as follows: GAGVSQSPRYKVAKRGQDVALRCDPISGHVSLFWYQQALGQGPEFLTYFQNEAQLDKSGLPSDRFFAERPEGSVSTLKIQRTQQEDSAVYLCASSLERVAHSYNEQFFGPGTRLTVL.

As concerns this clone: At one boundary the junction diverges from the germline segment, which might be a read error. The chain is built from TRBV2 and TRBJ2-3; the match to TRBD2 covers 10 bases. The CDR3 runs to 14 residues. Germline V lookup: CDR1 SNHLY, CDR2 FYNNEI. The CDR3 DNA follows: TGTACCAGCGAAGGGACTAGCGTGACAGATACGCAGTATTTT. Protein: CTSEGTSVTDTQYF.

The J gene is TRBJ2-5, the V gene TRBV9; a weak D match, TRBD1 (6 bases). Germline V gene sequence: CDR1 SGDLS, CDR2 YYNGEE. The V and J ends lost 4 bases and 2 bases respectively, with 12 bases between them. CDR3 length: 14 residues. The CDR3 reads CASSLGTPQETQYF. CDR3 bases: TGTGCCAGCAGCCTCGGGACACCACAAGAGACCCAGTACTTC.

The gene calls are TRBV9 and TRBJ2-5; TRBD2 might be the D (5 bases). The end of the DNA is better explained by TRBJ2-7, so the J call may be wrong. Germline values: CDR1 SGDLS, CDR2 YYNGEE. This CDR3 has 12 residues. This chain's CDR3 is CASSRAGYEQYF. The CDR3 DNA is TGTGCCAGCAGCCGCGCGGGCTACGAGCAGTACTTC.

V and J are TRBV5-4 and TRBJ2-7, with 9 bases that match TRBD1. Trimming at V came to 7 bases and at J to 2 bases, leaving 4 bases not matched to a gene. The CDR3 has 13 amino acids. Germline CDR1 SGHNT, CDR2 YYREEE (reference sequence). The CDR3 sequence: CASRDRVAYEQYF. The CDR3 nucleotides read TGTGCCAGCCGGGACAGGGTGGCCTACGAGCAGTACTTC.

The CDR3 nucleotides are TGTGCTAGTGGCCCACACGTCCTCGGACTGGGGAACACTGAAGCTTTCTTT. This encodes CASGPHVLGLGNTEAFF. This sequence joins TRBV12-5 and TRBJ1-1; no reliable D call. CDR1 LGHNT and CDR2 FRNRAP come from the germline V gene. The CDR3 spans 17 residues. V dropped 6 bases and J dropped 1 base, with 21 bases sitting between them.

This chain uses TRBV6-1 with TRBJ2-1; 7 bases match TRBD2. Germline CDR1 reads MNHNS; CDR2 reads SASEGT. V lost 7 bases, J lost 2 bases, and 2 bases stayed unmatched. CDR3 size: 13 residues. CDR3 residues: CASNGGAYNEQFF. CDR3 in DNA: TGTGCCAGCAATGGGGGGGCCTACAATGAGCAGTTCTTC.

The V and J genes are TRBV6-5 and TRBJ2-1; D call uncertain. V gave up 0 bases and J gave up 2 bases, with 5 bases separating them. CDR1 and CDR2 from the germline V gene are MNHEY and SVGAGI. This CDR3 comprises 14 residues. DNA of the CDR3: TGTGCCAGCAGTTACTCAACTACCTACAATGAGCAGTTCTTC. Protein product: CASSYSTTYNEQFF.

As DNA, the CDR3 is TGCGCCAGCAGTGACCTCGGACAGCGCCGTAGCACAGATACGCAGTATTTT. Amino acids: CASSDLGQRRSTDTQYF. The chain employs TRBV10-1 and TRBJ2-3; maybe TRBD1 (6 bases). Germline V gene data show CDR1 as WNHNN and CDR2 as SYGVQD (reference sequence). This CDR3 comprises 17 residues. The V end was cut by 3 bases, the J end by 0 bases, with 16 bases between.

This sequence joins TRBV14 and TRBJ2-1, with TRBD2 identical over 9 bases. Germline loops: CDR1 SGHDN, CDR2 FVKESK. The CDR3 is 15 residues long. The trim removed 5 bases at V and 6 bases at J, leaving 8 bases unmatched. CDR3 loop: CASSSLAGMSNEQFF. The CDR3 DNA sequence: TGTGCCAGCAGCTCCCTAGCGGGGATGTCCAATGAGCAGTTCTTC.

The chain combines TRBV5-4 with TRBJ2-1, with D possibly matching TRBD2 (6 bases). The CDR3 totals 15 residues. Germline V gene sequence: CDR1 SGHNT, CDR2 YYREEE (reference sequence). V lost 4 bases and J lost 2, with 13 bases in between. The CDR3 region has the DNA TGTGCCAGCAGCCCCCGGGGGACCGCCTACAATGAGCAGTTCTTC. This sequence encodes CASSPRGTAYNEQFF. The entire variable domain, with the rest obtained from reference TRBV5-4 and TRBJ2-1, is as follows: ETGVTQSPTHLIKTRGQQVTLRCSSQSGHNTVSWYQQALGQGPQFIFQYYREEENGRGNFPPRFSGLQFPNYSSELNVNALELDDSALYLCASSPRGTAYNEQFFGPGTRLTVL.

This clone was recorded a few times. CDR3 DNA sequence: TGCGCCAGCAGGCCACCCGTGACACCCTCACCAACTAATGAAAAACTGTTTTTT. As protein: CASRPPVTPSPTNEKLFF. The chain has TRBV4-1 and TRBJ1-4; D not resolved. V gave up 6 bases and J gave up 0 bases, with 20 bases separating them. The CDR3 is 18 amino acids. Germline loops: CDR1 MGHRA, CDR2 YSYEKL.

This clone has only a few counts. The genes are TRBV5-1 and TRBJ2-7, with 12 bases aligning to TRBD2. Germline CDR1 and CDR2: SGHRS and YFSETQ. J gave up 0 bases and V 1 base, and 5 bases lay outside the gene matches. The CDR3 extends over 17 amino acids. CDR3 loop: CASSLRTSGRPSYEQYF. DNA for the CDR3: TGCGCCAGCAGCTTGCGAACTAGCGGGAGGCCCTCCTACGAGCAGTACTTC. The whole variable domain, remainder taken from reference TRBV5-1 and TRBJ2-7, is KAGVTQTPRYLIKTRGQQVTLSCSPISGHRSVSWYQQTPGQGLQFLFEYFSETQRNKGNFPGRFSGRQFSNSRSEMNVSTLELGDSALYLCASSLRTSGRPSYEQYFGPGTRLTVT.

This clone occurred a few times. V is TRBV25-1 and J is TRBJ2-7, with 9 bases that match TRBD1. The CDR3 totals 13 residues. J was trimmed by 1 base and V by 9 bases; bases with no gene match: 4. Germline V gene data show CDR1 as MGHDK and CDR2 as SYGVNS. DNA of the CDR3: TGTGCCAGTGCCGGGACAGGGTCCTACGAGCAGTACTTC. This translates into CASAGTGSYEQYF.

This chain uses TRBV7-9 with TRBJ2-7; D is possibly TRBD1 (6 bases). V was cut by 5 bases and J by 2 bases, with 22 bases left in between. The V gene's germline CDR1 is SEHNR and CDR2 FQNEAQ (reference sequence). The CDR3 is 17 amino acids. Written as DNA, the CDR3 is TGTGCCAGCAGCCTTGGGCGACAGGCGACACTCCCCTACGAGCAGTACTTC. Translation: CASSLGRQATLPYEQYF.

This chain joins TRBV11-3 and TRBJ2-2, with D hard to call. The V gene lost 5 bases and the J gene lost 6 bases, with 10 bases spanning the gap. Germline CDR1 and CDR2: SGHNT and YENEEA. The CDR3 runs 13 residues. In DNA form, the CDR3 reads TGTGCCAGCAGCGCCCGGTCCTCCGGGGAGCTGTTTTTT. This encodes CASSARSSGELFF.

The J gene is TRBJ1-2, the V gene TRBV27, with D unclear. This CDR3 spans 13 amino acids. The germline CDR1 and CDR2 sequences are MNHEY and SMNVEV (reference sequence). With 3 bases removed from V and 0 bases from J, the gap between germline ends came to 5 bases. CDR3 protein: CASSLRTNYGYTF. For the CDR3, the DNA is TGTGCCAGCAGTTTGCGTACTAACTATGGCTACACCTTC.

The chain employs TRBV2 and TRBJ1-5; 8 nucleotides line up with TRBD1. CDR1 and CDR2 from the germline V gene are SNHLY and FYNNEI. The CDR3 length is 17 residues. The V and J ends lost 6 bases and 4 bases, in that order; junction bases with no gene match: 14. In DNA form, the CDR3 reads TGTGCCAGCAGCCCTCGACAGGGGCAGGGCAAGAATCAGCCCCAGCATTTT. Translating it yields CASSPRQGQGKNQPQHF.

This clone has only a few counts. This chain joins TRBV5-5 and TRBJ1-2; 8 positions match TRBD1. The V gene end was trimmed by 4 bases and the J gene end by 4 bases; junction bases not matched to a gene: 9. Per the germline V gene, CDR1 is SGHKS and CDR2 is YYEKEE (reference sequence). The CDR3 runs 15 residues. CDR3 nucleotide sequence: TGTGCCAGCAGCCTGACTGGACAGGGCACCTATGGCTACACCTTC. Amino acid sequence: CASSLTGQGTYGYTF.